The 8 T cell receptor beta chains presented below share a single source sample, sequenced in a study of shared clonotypes between healthy human individuals. TCRdb's copy holds only in-frame clones and misses some; the assay was immunoSEQ multiplex PCR. The sample contains millions of clones, approximately 95% of which appear only once. The specimen was naive CD4+ T cells from PBMCs. The subset denotes: CD45RA+ positively selected. The receptors derive from a young man in good health. Some clones in this sample may be carry-over from other donors' samples.

CDR3 loop: CASSFFPGNTIYF. The CDR3 nucleotides are TGTGCCAGCAGTTTTTTTCCTGGAAACACCATATATTTT. The genes are TRBV2 and TRBJ1-3; D is unresolved. The V gene's germline CDR1 is SNHLY and CDR2 FYNNEI. The CDR3 has 13 residues. Trimming removed 5 bases at V and 2 bases at J, with 7 bases between. Looking up the rest from reference TRBV2 and TRBJ1-3 gives the full variable domain: EPEVTQTPSHQVTQMGQEVILRCVPISNHLYFYWYRQILGQKVEFLVSFYNNEISEKSEIFDDQFSVERPDGSNFTLKIRSTKLEDSAMYFCASSFFPGNTIYFGEGSWLTVV.

The chain links TRBV7-9 to TRBJ1-3; D is perhaps TRBD1 (5 bases). The CDR3 loop spans 15 amino acids. Trimming removed 0 bases at V and 4 bases at J, with 10 bases between. Germline-derived CDR1 and CDR2 are SEHNR and FQNEAQ (reference sequence). The CDR3 DNA reads as TGTGCCAGCAGCTTAGCCTGGGGGAAAGGAAACACCATATATTTT. Translated: CASSLAWGKGNTIYF.

The chain couples TRBV7-8 to TRBJ2-7; no definite D call. The CDR3 is made up of 15 amino acids. Trimming cost V 3 bases and J 2 bases, with 14 bases left between them. Germline loops: CDR1 SGHVS, CDR2 FQNEAQ. In nucleotides, the CDR3 is TGTGCCAGCAGCTTCCGAATGGCCACCACCTACGAGCAGTACTTC. It yields the protein CASSFRMATTYEQYF.

This sequence joins TRBV7-6 and TRBJ2-3; no clear D. Per germline, CDR1 SGHVS and CDR2 FNYEAQ. CDR3 length equals 14 residues. The V and J ends lost 5 bases and 0 bases respectively, with 9 bases between them. The CDR3 DNA reads as TGTGCCAGCAGCCATGGTGTAAGCACAGATACGCAGTATTTT. Its translation: CASSHGVSTDTQYF.

V usage is TRBV28 and J usage is TRBJ2-1; D is undetermined. Germline V gives CDR1 MDHEN, CDR2 SYDVKM. V was clipped by 3 bases and J by 10 bases, with 22 bases between them. The CDR3 covers 16 residues. CDR3 protein: CASSFYSRPPDVEQFF. CDR3 in DNA: TGTGCCAGCAGTTTCTATTCCCGGCCCCCGGATGTGGAGCAGTTCTTC.

The chain recombines TRBV28 with TRBJ2-7; D not certain. CDR1 and CDR2 from the germline V gene are MDHEN and SYDVKM. The V gene lost 5 bases and the J gene lost 5 bases, with 13 bases spanning the gap. CDR3 length: 13 residues. CDR3 bases: TGTGCCAGCAGTCCCCCGGCTCGTCACGAGCAGTACTTC. Protein product: CASSPPARHEQYF.

The chain couples TRBV5-1 to TRBJ1-1; 8 bases match TRBD1. The germline V gene encodes CDR1 SGHRS and CDR2 YFSETQ. The CDR3 covers 15 residues. Trimming took 6 bases from V and 1 from J; bases not matched to a gene: 8. This CDR3 is CASTLVTGANTEAFF. In DNA form, the CDR3 reads TGCGCCAGCACCCTAGTGACAGGGGCGAACACTGAAGCTTTCTTT.

The chain couples TRBV28 to TRBJ1-4, with 9 nucleotides matching TRBD1. V dropped 4 bases and J dropped 7; count of bases not matched to a gene: 10. This CDR3 spans 16 amino acids. Germline V gene lookup returns CDR1 MDHEN and CDR2 SYDVKM. The CDR3 DNA reads as TGTGCCAGCAGTTCGCCGGGGACAGGGCTAGGTGAAAAACTGTTTTTT. Translated: CASSSPGTGLGEKLFF.